This TCR beta chain was recorded in a study of T-cell memory formation after mild COVID-19. Study results and caveats: Contracting CD4+ clones sat mainly in CM and EM; CD8+ in EMRA. A subset of responding clones appeared in pre-infection memory, suggesting cross-reactive memory joined.

Constant-segment primers and 5'RACE yielded cDNA libraries for TCR alpha and TCR beta, each carrying sample barcodes and UMIs. A single record per CDR3 protein comes from TCRdb applying MiXCR to the 5' RACE reads. The sample gives 300,000 to 400,000 distinct CDR3 sequences, 15% to 20% of which show up once; about a fifth is in the top ten. Details on this clonotype: Its antigen is unknown.

Per germline, CDR1 SGHDT and CDR2 YYEEEE. Trimming took off 4 bases at V and 5 bases at J, with 18 bases between the two ends. The CDR3 extends over 15 amino acids. The clonotype was recovered from a young man who had mild COVID-19 (a few samples of this study predate the infection). Cell type and time point are not known. The J gene is TRBJ2-5, the V gene TRBV5-6; D is tentatively TRBD1 or TRBD2 (5 bases each). Material for sequencing was PBMCs or a T cell subset sorted from them (not recorded which). The CDR3 DNA reads TGTGCCAGCAGCCTGGGAAGGTGGGGACGGGAGACCCAGTACTTC. It is translated as CASSLGRWGRETQYF.